A selection of T cell receptor beta chains follows, all from one sample in a study of identical twins. TCRdb reanalysed the 5' RACE reads using MiXCR and keeps one entry per CDR3 protein. The table lists 310,000 or so distinct CDR3 sequences, approximately 8.5% of them singletons. Another study also made use of these data, one on yellow fever vaccine responses in identical twins.

The sample consisted of memory (CD45RO+) T cells sorted from blood. All receptors derive from a woman under 30 in good health. Each CDR3 is given with its conserved first and last residue.

>TRBJ1-2|TRBV24-1
CATSDFPVVRGYTF
>TRBJ2-5|TRBV4-1
CASSQDIGETQYF
>TRBJ2-3|TRBV9
CASSGQSRTDTQYF
>TRBJ2-2|TRBV25-1
CASSEPGLSSGELFF
>TRBJ2-7|TRBV3-1
CASSPRTGSSYEQYF
>TRBJ1-1|TRBV5-1
CASSLGGQGRMNTEAFF
>TRBJ2-2|TRBV6-1
CASSEGRDTGELFF
>TRBJ2-6|TRBV2
CAFSFRYEGRRSGANVLTF
>TRBJ2-1|TRBV15
CATSRDRLDQFF
>TRBJ2-3|TRBV10-3
CAISRGGDTQYF
>TRBJ2-1|TRBV19
CASSITDYNEQFF
>TRBJ2-2|TRBV28
CASRRQGAGGELFF
>TRBJ2-1|TRBV6-5
CASSYSGMSYNEQFF
>TRBJ1-1|TRBV6-1
CASSGEGGGTEAFF
>TRBJ2-1|TRBV3-1
CACSQDRIAGGPIEQFF
>TRBJ1-1|TRBV11-2
CASSLDYDEAFF
>TRBJ1-2|TRBV10-3
CAVLQGFGYTF
>TRBJ2-5|TRBV23-1
CASARKGRQETQYF
>TRBJ1-4|TRBV28
CAAGPLGVSEKLFF
>TRBJ1-1|TRBV20-1
CSAQGAGRITEAFF
>TRBJ2-1|TRBV4-1
CASSQDPGTGIKNEQFF
>TRBJ2-2|TRBV5-6
CASSPVVGVTGELFF
>TRBJ2-5|TRBV20-1
CSAPPLAGGGETQYF
>TRBJ2-4|TRBV6-2/TRBV6-3
CASRGLAGPKNIQYF
>TRBJ1-5|TRBV10-3
CAISESNSKQPQHF
>TRBJ1-6|TRBV2
CASSVRGDNSPLHF
>TRBJ1-4|TRBV12-3/TRBV12-4
CASSHSTGREKLFF
>TRBJ1-2|TRBV18
CASSPPRRELYGYTF
>TRBJ2-7|TRBV28
CASNTQAGQGLYEQYF
>TRBJ1-6|TRBV7-2
CASSEQGGGNSPLHF
>TRBJ2-3|TRBV10-1
CASSESPTDTQYF
>TRBJ2-7|TRBV12-3/TRBV12-4
CASSLSRGNSYEQYF
>TRBJ1-2|TRBV3-1
CASTQEDRPWGYTF
>TRBJ2-7|TRBV28
CASRSRGYEQYF
>TRBJ2-3|TRBV19
CASSLPTSPDTQYF
>TRBJ2-7|TRBV7-3
CASSLMGTGGDEQYF